This T cell receptor beta chain was profiled in a study of T-cell memory formation after mild COVID-19. V lost 0 bases and J 9 bases, leaving 6 bases between the germline ends. Looked up from germline, CDR1 is LGHNA and CDR2 is YSLEER. The CDR3 runs 13 residues. A single record per CDR3 protein comes from TCRdb applying MiXCR to the 5' RACE reads. Of over 150,000 distinct CDR3 sequences listed, less than 20% are singletons. This clonotype was seen ten or more times. The specimen sequenced was PBMCs or a T cell subset sorted from them (not recorded which). This sequence originates from a man aged 18 to 35 who had mild COVID-19 (a few samples of this study predate the infection). Cell type and time point are not known. This chain connects TRBV4-3 to TRBJ1-6; D ambiguous. As DNA, the CDR3 is TGCGCCAGCAGCCAAGAAATCGGTTCACCCCTCCACTTT. It is translated as CASSQEIGSPLHF.